A selection of T cell receptor beta chains follows, all from one sample in a study of OX40 agonist ivuxolimab in advanced cancers. TCRdb's copy holds only in-frame clones and misses some; the assay was immunoSEQ multiplex PCR. The repertoire holds 55,000 to 80,000 clones, with roughly 86% as singletons. Specimen: CD4+ or CD8+ T cells sorted from blood, collected in a trial of the OX40 agonist ivuxolimab. Source of these receptors: an adult with an advanced solid tumor such as melanoma, head and neck, liver or kidney cancer. Each CDR3 is given with its conserved first and last residue. The D gene is left open where the match is weak. Size tells how often a clone was seen (once, few, many) or the class of an expanded clone, and some rows leave it out.

-,TRBV6-6,TRBJ1-5,-,CASRVDIAYQPQHF,TGTGCCAGCAGGGTGGACATAGCTTATCAGCCCCAGCATTTT
-,TRBV6-5,TRBJ2-7,-,CASYKPQTYEQYF,TGTGCCAGCTACAAACCACAAACCTACGAGCAGTACTTC
-,TRBV6-6,TRBJ1-1,-,CASTRALTSEAFF,TGTGCCAGCACTCGGGCCTTGACTTCAGAAGCTTTCTTT
few,TRBV28,TRBJ1-1,-,CASSLDLVGEGTEAFF,TGTGCCAGCAGTTTAGATCTCGTGGGGGAGGGAACTGAAGCTTTCTTT
-,TRBV5-1,TRBJ2-7,-,CASSLGRFSYEQYF,TGCGCCAGCAGCTTGGGCAGGTTCTCCTACGAGCAGTACTTC
once,TRBV5-1,TRBJ1-3,TRBD1,CASTLTGKRENTIYF,TGCGCCAGCACTTTGACAGGGAAGAGGGAGAACACCATATATTTT
-,TRBV5-4,TRBJ2-5,-,CASSFYLGQETQYF,TGTGCCAGCAGCTTTTACTTGGGACAAGAGACCCAGTACTTC
-,TRBV7-2,TRBJ2-7,TRBD2,CASSLGGGAPYEQYF,TGTGCCAGCAGCTTAGGGGGGGGTGCACCCTACGAGCAGTACTTC
-,TRBV30,TRBJ2-3,TRBD2,CAWTRGGLPHTDTQYF,TGTGCCTGGACGCGGGGGGGCCTACCACACACAGATACGCAGTATTTT
-,TRBV7-7,TRBJ2-5,TRBD1,CASSRTGATETQYF,TGTGCTAGCAGCCGCACAGGGGCGACAGAGACCCAGTACTTC
-,TRBV2,TRBJ2-2,TRBD1,CAIPRTGTNTGELFF,TGTGCCATACCCAGGACAGGGACGAACACCGGGGAGCTGTTTTTT
-,TRBV7-2,TRBJ1-1,-,CASSYGTLEAFF,TGTGCCAGCAGCTATGGGACACTTGAAGCTTTCTTT
few,TRBV29-1,TRBJ2-1,-,CSVVRLRGPSYNEQFF,TGCAGCGTTGTGCGCTTGCGGGGCCCCTCCTACAATGAGCAGTTCTTC
-,TRBV5-1,TRBJ2-7,-,CASGPGRAYEQYF,TGCGCCAGCGGCCCCGGACGTGCCTACGAGCAGTACTTC
-,TRBV6-6,TRBJ1-1,-,CASRHNLPGWAFF,TGTGCCAGCAGGCACAACCTCCCGGGGTGGGCTTTCTTT
-,TRBV6-1,TRBJ2-7,-,CASSENWAGPREQYF,TGTGCCAGCAGTGAAAATTGGGCAGGGCCTCGCGAGCAGTACTTC
-,TRBV25-1,TRBJ1-6,-,CASSEGGRYNSPLHF,TGTGCCAGCAGTGAAGGCGGCAGATATAATTCACCCCTCCACTTT
-,TRBV4-3,TRBJ2-3,-,CASSQDFRTGYRADTQYF,TGCGCCAGCAGCCAAGATTTCCGAACAGGGTATCGGGCAGATACGCAGTATTTT
-,TRBV7-2,TRBJ2-5,-,CASSPSGGSQETQYF,TGTGCCAGCAGCCCCTCCGGGGGCAGCCAAGAGACCCAGTACTTC
-,TRBV12-5,TRBJ2-5,TRBD1,CASGLARDRAPQETQYF,TGTGCTAGTGGTTTGGCCCGGGACAGGGCCCCCCAAGAGACCCAGTACTTC
-,TRBV7-6,TRBJ2-2,-,CASSPDGSWTGELFF,TGTGCCAGCAGCCCCGACGGCTCGTGGACCGGGGAGCTGTTTTTT
-,TRBV11-3,TRBJ2-2,-,CASSRTNTGELFF,TGTGCCAGCAGCCGGACAAACACCGGGGAGCTGTTTTTT
few,TRBV10-3,TRBJ2-3,-,CAIKGNLSTDTQYF,TGTGCCATCAAAGGGAACCTTAGCACAGATACGCAGTATTTT
-,TRBV29-1,TRBJ1-1,-,CSSQGRPNTEAFF,TGCAGCTCCCAGGGGCGACCGAACACTGAAGCTTTCTTT
-,TRBV10-3,TRBJ2-7,TRBD1,CATTSGQGSYEQYF,TGTGCCACCACGTCGGGACAGGGCTCCTACGAGCAGTACTTC
-,TRBV7-3,TRBJ1-2,-,CASSPDGRSYGYTF,TGTGCCAGCAGCCCGGACGGGCGCAGCTATGGCTACACCTTC
-,TRBV19,TRBJ1-4,-,CASSIGPGSSEKLFF,TGTGCCAGTAGTATCGGGCCAGGGTCAAGTGAAAAACTGTTTTTT
once,TRBV7-2,TRBJ1-2,-,CASSLDGLGGYGYTF,TGTGCCAGCAGCTTAGATGGCCTGGGGGGGTATGGCTACACCTTC
-,TRBV27,TRBJ2-3,-,CASSSLGRVWADTQYF,TGTGCCAGCAGTTCCCTGGGAAGGGTATGGGCAGATACGCAGTATTTT
-,TRBV6-6,TRBJ1-5,-,CASSDGRAGNQPQHF,TGTGCCAGCTCCGACGGGAGGGCTGGCAATCAGCCCCAGCATTTT
-,TRBV7-9,TRBJ1-1,-,CASSLGGMNTEAFF,TGTGCCAGCAGCTTAGGAGGTATGAACACTGAAGCTTTCTTT